One TCR beta chain is described in this entry. The sample originates from a study of blood T cell repertoires in COVID-19. Study details: Spain, Italy and the United States supplied samples that represented acute and convalescent COVID-19. The cDNA or gDNA used as material had been derived from T cells, B-cell-depleted T cells, or PBMCs.

How the authors handled the data: For nucleated cells, counts were estimated from reference gene primer amplification. The table came from immunoSEQ multiplex PCR; TCRdb's copy has only in-frame clones and leaves some out. V and J calls and clone size are as listed in that table; D and trimming were resolved from the DNA. The table has 250,000 to 300,000 clones, around 81% seen once. This CDR3 contains 17 residues. V was pared by 3 bases and J by 0 bases, with 5 bases of the junction left unmatched. From germline, CDR1 is LNHNV and CDR2 YYDKDF (reference sequence). The receptor's source is a woman aged 60-75 years with active or convalescent COVID-19. V usage is TRBV15 and J usage is TRBJ2-3; TRBD2 matches at 11 bases. The sample was peripheral blood. The DNA for the CDR3 is TGTGCCACCAGCAGTTTTCTAGCGGGGGGTAGCACAGATACGCAGTATTTT. Protein sequence: CATSSFLAGGSTDTQYF.